The present entry profiles one TCR beta chain with its context. The data are from a study of T cell changes during pregnancy in multiple sclerosis. CDR1 and CDR2 (germline): ENHRY, SYGVKD. The CDR3 covers 12 residues. After removal of 5 bases from V and 9 bases from J, the junction contained 6 bases not matched to a gene. TCRdb's copy holds only in-frame clones and misses some; the assay was immunoSEQ multiplex PCR. The repertoire includes about 73,000 clones, 85% to 95% of them detected once, and roughly 2.8% sits in the top ten. The sequence derives from a female donor in good health, enrolled as a control in a pregnancy study. V usage is TRBV10-3 and J usage is TRBJ2-7, with 8 bases lining up with TRBD1. The sequences come from peripheral blood, collected in the third trimester of pregnancy. CDR3 amino acids: CAISMGQVGQYF. The DNA for the CDR3 is TGTGCCATCAGTATGGGACAGGTTGGGCAGTACTTC.